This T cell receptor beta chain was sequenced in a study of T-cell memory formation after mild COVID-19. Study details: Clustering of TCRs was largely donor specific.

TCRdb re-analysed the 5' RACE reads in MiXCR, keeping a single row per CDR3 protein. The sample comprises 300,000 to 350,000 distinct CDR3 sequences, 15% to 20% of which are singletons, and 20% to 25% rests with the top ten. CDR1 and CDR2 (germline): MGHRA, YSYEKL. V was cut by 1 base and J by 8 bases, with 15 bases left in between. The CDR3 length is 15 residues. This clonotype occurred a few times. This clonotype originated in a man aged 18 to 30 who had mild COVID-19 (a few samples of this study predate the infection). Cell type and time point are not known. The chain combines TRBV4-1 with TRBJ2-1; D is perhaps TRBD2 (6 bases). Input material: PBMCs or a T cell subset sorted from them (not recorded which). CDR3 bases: TGCGCCAGCAGCCAAGCGGGGAGCCCGGGGGATGAGCAGTTCTTC. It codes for CASSQAGSPGDEQFF.